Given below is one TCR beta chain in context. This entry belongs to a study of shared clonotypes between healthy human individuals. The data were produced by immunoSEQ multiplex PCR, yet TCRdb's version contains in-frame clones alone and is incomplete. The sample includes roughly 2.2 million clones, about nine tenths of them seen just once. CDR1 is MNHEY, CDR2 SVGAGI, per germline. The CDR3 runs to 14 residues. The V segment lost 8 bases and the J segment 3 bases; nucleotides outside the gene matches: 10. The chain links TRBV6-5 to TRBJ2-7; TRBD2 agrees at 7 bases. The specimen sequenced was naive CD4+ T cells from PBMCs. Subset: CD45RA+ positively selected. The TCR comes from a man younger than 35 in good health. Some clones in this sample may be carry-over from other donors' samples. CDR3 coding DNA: TGTGCCAGCCAGGGAGCTAGCGGCAACTACGAGCAGTACTTC. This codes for CASQGASGNYEQYF.